This T cell receptor (beta chain) comes out of a study of blood T cells in healthy people across ages. Using a J-beta primer mix together with a sample-barcoded 5' primer, a second PCR was run for roughly 6 to 11 cycles. TCRdb processed the 5' RACE reads anew with MiXCR; each CDR3 protein has one entry. Here the sample spans over 1,300,000 distinct CDR3 sequences, approximately 59% being singletons. Per germline, CDR1 DFQATT and CDR2 SNEGSKA (reference sequence). Trimming took 6 bases from V and 0 from J, leaving 18 bases between them. This CDR3 has 15 residues. J is TRBJ2-7 and V is TRBV20-1, with a possible D match to TRBD2 (5 bases). Material for sequencing was blood. This sequence was found in a man younger than 35 in good health. Here the CDR3 reads CSARRGQASSYEQYF. The CDR3 nucleotides are TGCAGTGCACGAAGAGGGCAGGCCAGCTCCTACGAGCAGTACTTC.